This T cell receptor beta chain is drawn from a study of T cells after somatic rescue of genetic block. The table came from immunoSEQ multiplex PCR; TCRdb's copy has only in-frame clones and leaves some out. In the table there are 55,000 to 75,000 clones, around 93% of which are singletons. The germline V gene has CDR1 SGDLS and CDR2 YYNGEE. Trimming took off 0 bases at V and 2 bases at J, with 14 bases between the two ends. This CDR3 region has 16 residues. What was sequenced was peripheral blood mononuclear cells (PBMCs). The receptor was derived from a man aged 35 to 55. This sequence joins TRBV9 and TRBJ1-2; D might be TRBD1 (5 bases). CDR3 nucleotide sequence: TGTGCCAGCAGCGTAGATGGGGGAGATCTCAACTATGGCTACACCTTC. Its translation is CASSVDGGDLNYGYTF.